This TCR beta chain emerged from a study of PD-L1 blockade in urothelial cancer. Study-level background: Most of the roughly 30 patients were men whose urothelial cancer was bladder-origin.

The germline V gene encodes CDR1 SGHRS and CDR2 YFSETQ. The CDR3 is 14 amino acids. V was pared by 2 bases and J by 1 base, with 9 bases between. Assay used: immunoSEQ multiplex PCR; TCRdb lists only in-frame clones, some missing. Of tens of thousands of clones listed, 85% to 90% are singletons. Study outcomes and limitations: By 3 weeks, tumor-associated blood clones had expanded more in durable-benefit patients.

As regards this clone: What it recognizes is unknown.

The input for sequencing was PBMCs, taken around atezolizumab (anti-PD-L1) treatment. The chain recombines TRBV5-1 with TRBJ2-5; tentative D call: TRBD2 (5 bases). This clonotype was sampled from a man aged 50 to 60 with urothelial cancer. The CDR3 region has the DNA TGCGCCAGCAGCTTCGGGCTAGCCCAAGAGACCCAGTACTTC. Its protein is CASSFGLAQETQYF.